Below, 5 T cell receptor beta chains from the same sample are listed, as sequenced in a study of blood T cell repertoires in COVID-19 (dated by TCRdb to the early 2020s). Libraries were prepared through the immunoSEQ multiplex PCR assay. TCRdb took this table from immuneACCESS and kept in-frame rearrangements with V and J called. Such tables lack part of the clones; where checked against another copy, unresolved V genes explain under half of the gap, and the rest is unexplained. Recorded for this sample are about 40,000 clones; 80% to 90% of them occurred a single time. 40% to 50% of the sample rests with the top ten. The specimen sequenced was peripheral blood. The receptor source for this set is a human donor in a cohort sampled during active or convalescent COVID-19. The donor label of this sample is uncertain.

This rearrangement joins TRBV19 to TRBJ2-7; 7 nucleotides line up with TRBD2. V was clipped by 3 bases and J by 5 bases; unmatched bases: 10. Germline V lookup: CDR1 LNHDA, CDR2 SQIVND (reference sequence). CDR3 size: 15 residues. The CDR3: CASSITSGIVDEQYF. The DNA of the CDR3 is TGTGCCAGTAGTATTACGAGCGGGATCGTGGACGAGCAGTACTTC. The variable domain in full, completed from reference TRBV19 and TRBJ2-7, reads DGGITQSPKYLFRKEGQNVTLSCEQNLNHDAMYWYRQDPGQGLRLIYYSQIVNDFQKGDIAEGYSVSREKKESFPLTVTSAQKNPTAFYLCASSITSGIVDEQYFGPGTRLTVT.

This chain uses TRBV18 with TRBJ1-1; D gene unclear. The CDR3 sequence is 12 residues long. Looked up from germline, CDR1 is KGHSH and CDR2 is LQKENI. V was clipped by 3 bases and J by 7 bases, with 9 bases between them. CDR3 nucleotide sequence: TGTGCCAGCTCACCCCAGCGGATTGAAGCTTTCTTT. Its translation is CASSPQRIEAFF. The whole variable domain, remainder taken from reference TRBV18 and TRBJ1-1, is NAGVMQNPRHLVRRRGQEARLRCSPMKGHSHVYWYRQLPEEGLKFMVYLQKENIIDESGMPKERFSAEFPKEGPSILRIQQVVRGDSAAYFCASSPQRIEAFFGQGTRLTVV.

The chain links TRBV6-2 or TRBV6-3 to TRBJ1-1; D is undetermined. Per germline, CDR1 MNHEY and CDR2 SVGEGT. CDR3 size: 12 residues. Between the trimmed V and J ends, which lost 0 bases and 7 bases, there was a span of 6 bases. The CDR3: CASSYSNGEAFF. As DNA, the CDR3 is TGTGCCAGCAGTTACTCGAACGGTGAAGCTTTCTTT.

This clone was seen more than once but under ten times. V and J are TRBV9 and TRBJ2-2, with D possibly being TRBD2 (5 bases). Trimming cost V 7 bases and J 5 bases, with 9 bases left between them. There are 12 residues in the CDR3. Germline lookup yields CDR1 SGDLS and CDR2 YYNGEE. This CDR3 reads CASGGRTGELFF. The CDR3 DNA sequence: TGTGCCAGCGGAGGACGGACCGGGGAGCTGTTTTTT.

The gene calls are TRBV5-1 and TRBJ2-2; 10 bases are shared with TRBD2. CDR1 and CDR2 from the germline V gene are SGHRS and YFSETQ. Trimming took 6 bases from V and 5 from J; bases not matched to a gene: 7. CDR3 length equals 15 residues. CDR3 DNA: TGCGCCAGCAAGTGGGCTAGCGGGAGTACCGGGGAGCTGTTTTTT. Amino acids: CASKWASGSTGELFF.